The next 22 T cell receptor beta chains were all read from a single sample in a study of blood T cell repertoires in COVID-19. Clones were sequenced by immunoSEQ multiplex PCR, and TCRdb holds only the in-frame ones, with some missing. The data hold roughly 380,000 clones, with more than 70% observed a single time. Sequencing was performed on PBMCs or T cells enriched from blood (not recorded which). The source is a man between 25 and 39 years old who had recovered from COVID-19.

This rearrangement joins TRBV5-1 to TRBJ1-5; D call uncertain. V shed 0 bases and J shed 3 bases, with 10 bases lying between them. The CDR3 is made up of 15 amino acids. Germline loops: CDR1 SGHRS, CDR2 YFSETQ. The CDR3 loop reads CASSLDSRNNQPQHF. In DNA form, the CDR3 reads TGCGCCAGCAGCTTGGACAGCAGAAACAATCAGCCCCAGCATTTT.

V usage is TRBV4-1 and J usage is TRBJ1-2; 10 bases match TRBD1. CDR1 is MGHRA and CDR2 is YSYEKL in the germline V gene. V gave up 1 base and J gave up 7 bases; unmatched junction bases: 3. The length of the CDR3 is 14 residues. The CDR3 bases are TGCGCCAGCAGCCAAGTGACAGGGGGCTCTGGCTACACCTTC. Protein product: CASSQVTGGSGYTF.

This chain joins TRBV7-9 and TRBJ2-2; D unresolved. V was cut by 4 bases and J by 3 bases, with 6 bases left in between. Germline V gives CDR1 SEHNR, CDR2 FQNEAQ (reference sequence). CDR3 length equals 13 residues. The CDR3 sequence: CASSSSDTGELFF. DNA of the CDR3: TGTGCCAGCAGCTCCTCGGACACCGGGGAGCTGTTTTTT.

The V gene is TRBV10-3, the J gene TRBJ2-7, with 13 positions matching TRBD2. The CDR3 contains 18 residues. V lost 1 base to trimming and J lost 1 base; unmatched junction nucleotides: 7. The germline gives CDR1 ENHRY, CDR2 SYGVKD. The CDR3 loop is CAISEFPRTSGGSYEQYF. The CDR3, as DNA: TGTGCCATCAGTGAGTTTCCGCGGACTAGCGGGGGATCCTACGAGCAGTACTTC.

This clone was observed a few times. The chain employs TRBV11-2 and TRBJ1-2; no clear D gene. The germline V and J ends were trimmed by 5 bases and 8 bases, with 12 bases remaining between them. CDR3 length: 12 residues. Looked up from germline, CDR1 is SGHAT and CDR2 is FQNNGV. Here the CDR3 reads CASSPWTGGYTF. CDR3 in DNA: TGTGCCAGCAGCCCTTGGACGGGAGGCTACACCTTC.

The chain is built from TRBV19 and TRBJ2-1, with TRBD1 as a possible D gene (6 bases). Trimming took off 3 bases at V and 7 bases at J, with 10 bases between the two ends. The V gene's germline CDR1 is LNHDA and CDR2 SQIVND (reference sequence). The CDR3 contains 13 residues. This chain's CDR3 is CASSIKQGNEQFF. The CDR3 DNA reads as TGTGCCAGTAGTATTAAACAGGGTAATGAGCAGTTCTTC.

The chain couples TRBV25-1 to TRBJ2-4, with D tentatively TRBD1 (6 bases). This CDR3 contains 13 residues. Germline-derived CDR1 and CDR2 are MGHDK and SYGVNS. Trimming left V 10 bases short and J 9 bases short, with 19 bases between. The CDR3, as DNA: TGTGCCACCCGTTGGGGTGGGGGCGGCATTCAGTACTTC. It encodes CATRWGGGGIQYF.

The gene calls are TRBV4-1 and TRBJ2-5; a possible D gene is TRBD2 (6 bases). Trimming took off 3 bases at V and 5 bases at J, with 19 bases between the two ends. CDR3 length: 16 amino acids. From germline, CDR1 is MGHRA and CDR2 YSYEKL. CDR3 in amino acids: CASSQMSRSGEETQYF. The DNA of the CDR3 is TGCGCCAGCAGCCAGATGTCACGTAGCGGTGAGGAGACCCAGTACTTC.

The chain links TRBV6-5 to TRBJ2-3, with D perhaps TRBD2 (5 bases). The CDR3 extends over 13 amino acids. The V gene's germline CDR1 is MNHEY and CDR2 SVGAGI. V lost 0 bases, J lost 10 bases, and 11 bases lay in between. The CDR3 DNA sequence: TGTGCCAGCAGTTACTCTAACGGGCGGGCGCAGTATTTT. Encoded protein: CASSYSNGRAQYF.

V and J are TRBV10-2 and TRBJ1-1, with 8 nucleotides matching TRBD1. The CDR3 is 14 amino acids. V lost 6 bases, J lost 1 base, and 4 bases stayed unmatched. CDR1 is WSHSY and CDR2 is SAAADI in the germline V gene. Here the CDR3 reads CASRLQGGNTEAFF. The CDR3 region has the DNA TGCGCCAGCAGGCTACAGGGGGGGAACACTGAAGCTTTCTTT.

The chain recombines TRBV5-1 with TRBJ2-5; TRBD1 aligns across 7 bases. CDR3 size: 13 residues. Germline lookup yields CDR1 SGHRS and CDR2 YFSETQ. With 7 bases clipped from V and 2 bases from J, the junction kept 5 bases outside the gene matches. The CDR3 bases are TGCGCCAGCCGCGAGGGGGCACAAGAGACCCAGTACTTC. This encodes CASREGAQETQYF. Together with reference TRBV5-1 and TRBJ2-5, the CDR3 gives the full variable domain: KAGVTQTPRYLIKTRGQQVTLSCSPISGHRSVSWYQQTPGQGLQFLFEYFSETQRNKGNFPGRFSGRQFSNSRSEMNVSTLELGDSALYLCASREGAQETQYFGPGTRLLVL.

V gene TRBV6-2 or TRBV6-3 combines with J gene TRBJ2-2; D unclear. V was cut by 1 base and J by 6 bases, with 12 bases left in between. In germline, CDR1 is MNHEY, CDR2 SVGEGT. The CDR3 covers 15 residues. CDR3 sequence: CASSYWQTRAGELFF. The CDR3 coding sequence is TGTGCCAGCAGTTACTGGCAGACTCGCGCCGGGGAGCTGTTTTTT.

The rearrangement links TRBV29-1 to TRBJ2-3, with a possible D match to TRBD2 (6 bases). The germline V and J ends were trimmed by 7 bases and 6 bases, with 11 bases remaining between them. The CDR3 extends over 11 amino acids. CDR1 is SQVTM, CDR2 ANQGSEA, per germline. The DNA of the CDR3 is TGCAGCGAAATGGAGGGGGATACGCAGTATTTT. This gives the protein CSEMEGDTQYF.

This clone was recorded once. The CDR3 nucleotides read TGCGCCAGCAGCTTGGTTTATCGGGAGATAAGCACAGATACGCAGTATTTT. Protein sequence: CASSLVYREISTDTQYF. The chain employs TRBV5-1 and TRBJ2-3, with D possibly being TRBD2 (6 bases). The germline CDR1 and CDR2 sequences are SGHRS and YFSETQ. The CDR3 loop spans 17 amino acids. V was pared by 0 bases and J by 0 bases, with 14 bases between.

The CDR3 spells CASSRGQGTDTQYF. In DNA form, the CDR3 reads TGTGCCAGCTCCCGGGGACAGGGGACAGATACGCAGTATTTT. V and J are TRBV9 and TRBJ2-3, with 10 bases matching TRBD1. The CDR3 is made up of 14 amino acids. Germline V CDR1 and CDR2: SGDLS, YYNGEE. V lost 7 bases, J lost 3 bases, and 5 bases stayed unmatched. The full variable domain, its missing parts supplied by reference TRBV9 and TRBJ2-3, is DSGVTQTPKHLITATGQRVTLRCSPRSGDLSVYWYQQSLDQGLQFLIQYYNGEERAKGNILERFSAQQFPDLHSELNLSSLELGDSALYFCASSRGQGTDTQYFGPGTRLTVL.

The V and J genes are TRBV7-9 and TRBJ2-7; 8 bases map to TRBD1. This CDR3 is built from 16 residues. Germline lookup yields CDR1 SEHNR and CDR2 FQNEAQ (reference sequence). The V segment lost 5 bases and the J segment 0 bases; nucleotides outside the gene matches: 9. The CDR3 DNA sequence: TGTGCCAGCAGCCCGCGGGACAGGTGGACCTCCTACGAGCAGTACTTC. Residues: CASSPRDRWTSYEQYF.

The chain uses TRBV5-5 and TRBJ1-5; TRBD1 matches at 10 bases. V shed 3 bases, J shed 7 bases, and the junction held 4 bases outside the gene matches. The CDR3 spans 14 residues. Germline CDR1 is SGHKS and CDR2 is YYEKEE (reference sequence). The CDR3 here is CASSSGQGFQPQHF. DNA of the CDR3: TGTGCCAGCAGCTCGGGACAGGGGTTCCAGCCCCAGCATTTT.

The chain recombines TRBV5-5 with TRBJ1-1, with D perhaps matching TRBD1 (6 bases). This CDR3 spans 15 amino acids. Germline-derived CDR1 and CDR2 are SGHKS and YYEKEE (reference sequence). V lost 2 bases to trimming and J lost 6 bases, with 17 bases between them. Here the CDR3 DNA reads TGTGCCAGCAGCTTAGAGTTTTTGGGGGCATCTGAAGCTTTCTTT. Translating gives CASSLEFLGASEAFF.

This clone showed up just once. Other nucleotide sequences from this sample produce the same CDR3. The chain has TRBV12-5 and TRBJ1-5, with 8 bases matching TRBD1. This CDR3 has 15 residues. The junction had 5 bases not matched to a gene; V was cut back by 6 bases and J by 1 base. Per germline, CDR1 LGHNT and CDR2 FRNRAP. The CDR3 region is CASGWTGPSNQPQHF. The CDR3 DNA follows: TGTGCTAGTGGCTGGACAGGGCCAAGCAATCAGCCCCAGCATTTT.

CDR3 bases: TGCGCCAGCAGCTTAATCTCAGGGGAAGGCTACACCTTC. Its protein product is CASSLISGEGYTF. The rearrangement uses TRBV5-1 and TRBJ1-2; tentatively, D is TRBD1 (6 bases). This CDR3 comprises 13 residues. Trimming left V 2 bases short and J 8 bases short, with 13 bases between. Looked up from germline, CDR1 is SGHRS and CDR2 is YFSETQ.

The CDR3 loop is CASSSPMRVETNEQFF. In nucleotides, the CDR3 is TGTGCCAGCAGCTCCCCGATGCGGGTGGAGACTAATGAGCAGTTCTTC. The J gene is TRBJ2-1, the V gene TRBV9; D is possibly TRBD2 (5 bases). V lost 4 bases and J lost 7, with 21 bases in between. This CDR3 contains 16 residues. CDR1 SGDLS and CDR2 YYNGEE come from the germline V gene.

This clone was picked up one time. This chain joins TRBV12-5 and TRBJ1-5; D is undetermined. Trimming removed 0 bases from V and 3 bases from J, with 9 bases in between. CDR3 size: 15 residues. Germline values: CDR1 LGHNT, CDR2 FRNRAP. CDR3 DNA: TGTGCTAGTGGTTTGGTACTAGCGGCCAATCAGCCCCAGCATTTT. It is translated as CASGLVLAANQPQHF.